One and the same sample provided the 18 T cell receptor beta chains below, sequenced in a study of T cells in narcolepsy. The assay was immunoSEQ multiplex PCR, and TCRdb's table has in-frame clones only and misses some. The sample lists about 30,000 clones, 82% occurring once. Material for sequencing was CD45RA- memory CD4+ T cells from PBMCs. These receptor sequences come from a human donor with narcolepsy.

The rearrangement links TRBV7-2 to TRBJ2-3; 7 positions agree with TRBD2. Germline loops: CDR1 SGHTA, CDR2 FQGNSA. This CDR3 comprises 17 residues. The ends lost 5 bases at V and 2 bases at J; junction bases unmatched: 13. CDR3 coding DNA: TGTGCCAGCAGCCCGCGCCGAGGGCGGGGGTTCACAGATACGCAGTATTTT. Protein sequence: CASSPRRGRGFTDTQYF.

This chain joins TRBV2 and TRBJ1-6, with D maybe TRBD1 (6 bases). CDR1 is SNHLY, CDR2 FYNNEI, per germline. The CDR3 loop spans 14 amino acids. Trimming removed 3 bases at V and 8 bases at J, with 11 bases between. The CDR3 nucleotides are TGTGCCAGCAGTGACAGGGGTTTGGATTCACCCCTCCACTTT. Protein sequence: CASSDRGLDSPLHF.

Comments on this clone: One end of the junction is discordant with germline, which a read error may explain. The chain employs TRBV5-4 and TRBJ1-1; no firm D call. This CDR3 has 13 amino acids. Germline CDR1 is SGHNT and CDR2 is YYREEE (reference sequence). The CDR3 reads CDSSLGTNTEAFF. Written as DNA, the CDR3 is TGTGACAGCAGCTTGGGAACGAACACTGAAGCTTTCTTT.

This chain links TRBV30 with TRBJ1-1; maybe TRBD1 (5 bases). The CDR3 is 14 amino acids. Germline V gene data show CDR1 as GTSNPN and CDR2 as SVGIG (reference sequence). Trimming took 0 bases from V and 11 from J, leaving 19 bases between them. CDR3 in DNA: TGTGCCTGGAGTGTACGTGAGGCCAGGGTGGGGGCTTTCTTT. Translated, it gives CAWSVREARVGAFF.

A few counts support this clone. J is TRBJ1-5 and V is TRBV2, with D possibly TRBD1 on 5 matching bases. This CDR3 comprises 18 residues. V dropped 8 bases and J dropped 0 bases, with 23 bases sitting between them. The germline V gene has CDR1 SNHLY and CDR2 FYNNEI. CDR3 region: CASRKTEFPRFSNQPQHF. CDR3 coding DNA: TGTGCCAGCCGTAAGACAGAGTTTCCCAGGTTTAGCAATCAGCCCCAGCATTTT.

The chain couples TRBV5-4 to TRBJ2-4, with D hard to call. Per germline, CDR1 SGHNT and CDR2 YYREEE (reference sequence). V was shortened by 0 bases and J by 0 bases, with 7 bases between the two germline ends. There are 15 residues in the CDR3. The CDR3 DNA reads as TGTGCCAGCAGCTTGGCTGAGGTAGCCAAAAACATTCAGTACTTC. Its translation is CASSLAEVAKNIQYF.

The genes are TRBV19 and TRBJ1-5; 9 bases map to TRBD1. Germline V gene sequence: CDR1 LNHDA, CDR2 SQIVND (reference sequence). The CDR3 is 16 amino acids. The trim removed 6 bases at V and 7 bases at J, leaving 13 bases unmatched. The CDR3 region has the DNA TGTGCCAGTAGGAGCGGGGACAGGGTAAGGGGCCAGCCCCAGCATTTT. It yields the protein CASRSGDRVRGQPQHF.

The V and J genes are TRBV2 and TRBJ1-2; D is unclear. The CDR3 consists of 16 residues. Trimming removed 5 bases from V and 1 base from J, with 17 bases in between. Germline V gene sequence: CDR1 SNHLY, CDR2 FYNNEI. For the CDR3, the DNA is TGTGCCAGCAGTCCCTTTGTTGACACGATTAACTATGGCTACACCTTC. It translates to CASSPFVDTINYGYTF.

The rearrangement links TRBV7-9 to TRBJ2-7, with 7 positions matching TRBD1. The CDR3 covers 14 residues. V shed 3 bases, J shed 5 bases, and the junction held 7 bases outside the gene matches. The germline V gene encodes CDR1 SEHNR and CDR2 FQNEAQ (reference sequence). The CDR3 nucleotides read TGTGCCAGCAGCTTTAGAGGGGGCGCGGACGAGCAGTACTTC. Protein product: CASSFRGGADEQYF.

This chain uses TRBV2 with TRBJ2-6, with TRBD1 matching 7 bases. The germline CDR1 and CDR2 sequences are SNHLY and FYNNEI. This CDR3 contains 20 residues. The V and J ends lost 6 bases and 0 bases, in that order; junction bases with no gene match: 17. CDR3 protein: CASRGDSQTPTLSGANVLTF. In DNA form, the CDR3 reads TGTGCCAGCAGGGGGGACAGCCAAACGCCCACTCTCTCTGGGGCCAACGTCCTGACTTTC.

The chain employs TRBV7-2 and TRBJ2-2; 7 bases are a match to TRBD2. Germline assignment: CDR1 SGHTA and CDR2 FQGNSA. With 5 bases clipped from V and 0 bases from J, the junction kept 3 bases outside the gene matches. The CDR3 is made up of 15 amino acids. The CDR3 is CASSREAANTGELFF. The CDR3 bases are TGTGCCAGCAGCCGGGAGGCGGCGAACACCGGGGAGCTGTTTTTT. The full variable domain, rest sourced from reference TRBV7-2 and TRBJ2-2, is GAGVSQSPSNKVTEKGKDVELRCDPISGHTALYWYRQSLGQGLEFLIYFQGNSAPDKSGLPSDRFSAERTGGSVSTLTIQRTQQEDSAVYLCASSREAANTGELFFGEGSRLTVL.

The V call is TRBV27, the J call TRBJ2-1; the D gene could be TRBD1 or TRBD2 (7 bases each). With 5 bases removed from V and 9 bases from J, the gap between germline ends came to 26 bases. The CDR3 sequence is 17 residues long. Per germline, CDR1 MNHEY and CDR2 SMNVEV (reference sequence). The CDR3 sequence is CASSPPTGAEGRGEQFF. The CDR3 DNA is TGTGCCAGCAGTCCACCAACAGGGGCGGAGGGGAGGGGTGAGCAGTTCTTC.

Comments on this clone: Different DNA sequences within this sample yield the same CDR3. This chain connects TRBV7-9 to TRBJ1-1; 7 nucleotides match TRBD1. CDR3 length: 13 residues. The germline CDR1 and CDR2 sequences are SEHNR and FQNEAQ (reference sequence). With V trimmed by 2 bases and J by 3 bases, 0 bases remained unmatched. The CDR3 DNA sequence: TGTGCCAGCAGCTTAACAGGGGACACTGAAGCTTTCTTT. This sequence encodes CASSLTGDTEAFF.

The genes are TRBV28 and TRBJ2-3; maybe TRBD2 (5 bases). Trimming stripped 2 bases from V and 5 bases from J, with 14 bases between. The CDR3 has 15 residues. Germline CDR1 reads MDHEN; CDR2 reads SYDVKM. CDR3 protein: CASSLTPSGRDTQYF. The CDR3 bases are TGTGCCAGCAGTTTAACTCCGAGCGGTAGAGATACGCAGTATTTT.

This clone has only a few counts. The gene calls are TRBV6-1 and TRBJ1-1, with D perhaps TRBD1 (5 bases). Germline V gene sequence: CDR1 MNHNS, CDR2 SASEGT. The ends were cut back, 4 bases at V and 1 base at J, with 7 bases in the middle. This CDR3 region has 13 residues. For the CDR3, the DNA is TGTGCCAGCAGTGTCAGGGAGAACACTGAAGCTTTCTTT. It encodes CASSVRENTEAFF.

This chain joins TRBV28 and TRBJ2-3; D is unclear. Germline CDR1 MDHEN, CDR2 SYDVKM. The CDR3 totals 16 residues. The V end lost 4 bases, the J end lost 1 base, and 15 bases lay between the germline ends. The CDR3 spells CASSSPTQMGTDTQYF. The DNA of the CDR3 is TGTGCCAGCAGTTCCCCGACTCAAATGGGCACAGATACGCAGTATTTT.

The V and J genes are TRBV6-1 and TRBJ1-1; 7 positions match TRBD1. The CDR3 contains 13 residues. The germline gives CDR1 MNHNS, CDR2 SASEGT. V lost 8 bases and J lost 5; bases outside the gene matches: 8. CDR3 sequence (DNA): TGTGCCAGCTTAGGCCAGGGGGTGACTGAAGCTTTCTTT. Protein: CASLGQGVTEAFF.

The V call is TRBV10-1, the J call TRBJ2-3; 11 positions agree with TRBD1. Germline V gene sequence: CDR1 WNHNN, CDR2 SYGVQD (reference sequence). The V and J ends lost 0 bases and 6 bases, in that order; junction bases with no gene match: 2. The CDR3 covers 15 residues. CDR3 sequence (DNA): TGCGCCAGCAGTGAGTCAAGGGACAGGGGGGATACGCAGTATTTT. This sequence encodes CASSESRDRGDTQYF.